Below, 17 T cell receptor beta chains from the same sample are listed, as sequenced in a study of liver allograft versus peripheral blood T cells. Study as a whole: Graft-liver T cell receptor repertoires were compared against recipient peripheral blood repertoires.

One entry per CDR3 protein, called by TCRdb with MiXCR from the reads. The repertoire includes about 5,600 distinct CDR3 sequences, about 14% of them detected once, and 2.9% sits in the top ten. The receptors were gathered from a human patient who had a liver transplant. The T cells may partly be graft donor cells.

This clonotype was found many times. This rearrangement joins TRBV6-5 to TRBJ1-6; 7 bases fit TRBD1. The V gene's germline CDR1 is MNHEY and CDR2 SVGAGI. CDR3 size: 14 residues. The V gene end was trimmed by 6 bases and the J gene end by 9 bases; junction bases not matched to a gene: 8. The CDR3 loop reads CASSLTGTGSPLHF. The CDR3 DNA reads TGTGCCAGCAGCTTGACAGGGACGGGTTCACCCCTCCACTTT.

This clonotype ranks as medium-sized. This chain links TRBV18 with TRBJ1-5; D might be TRBD1 (6 bases). The germline V gene has CDR1 KGHSH and CDR2 LQKENI. Between the trimmed V and J ends, which lost 3 bases and 2 bases, there was a span of 11 bases. This CDR3 spans 15 amino acids. CDR3 sequence (DNA): TGTGCCAGCTCACCCTGGACAGAGCGCAATCAGCCCCAGCATTTT. Protein product: CASSPWTERNQPQHF.

This clonotype has only one observation. A much larger clone lies a single base off, so this may be a read error. This sequence joins TRBV6-6 and TRBJ1-2, with D perhaps matching TRBD1 (6 bases). With 2 bases removed from V and 2 bases from J, the gap between germline ends came to 15 bases. Looked up from germline, CDR1 is MNHNY and CDR2 is SVGAGI (reference sequence). The CDR3 extends over 16 amino acids. The CDR3 DNA follows: TGTGCCAGCAGTTACCTCCCCCCACAGGGAAACTATGGCTACACCTTC. It codes for CASSYLPPQGNYGYTF.

A remark on this clonotype: Since a much larger clone is just one base distant, this may be a read error. This chain joins TRBV27 and TRBJ2-7; D is possibly TRBD2 (6 bases). The germline V and J ends were trimmed by 3 bases and 2 bases, with 14 bases remaining between them. Germline CDR1 MNHEY, CDR2 SMNVEV (reference sequence). The length of the CDR3 is 15 residues. CDR3 in DNA: TGTGCCAGCAGTTTTTTGACTGGCGGGACCTACGAGCAGTACTTC. This codes for CASSFLTGGTYEQYF.

This clonotype was counted between two and nine times. This sequence joins TRBV20-1 and TRBJ1-2; D uncertain. Germline CDR1 is DFQATT and CDR2 is SNEGSKA (reference sequence). The CDR3 length is 10 residues. V lost 6 bases and J lost 6, with 8 bases in between. CDR3 residues: CSAPFNGYTF. Written as DNA, the CDR3 is TGCAGTGCCCCGTTCAATGGCTACACCTTC.

The V call is TRBV20-1, the J call TRBJ2-3; the D gene is possibly TRBD2 (5 bases). The CDR3 sequence is 15 residues long. The V end lost 3 bases, the J end lost 2 bases, and 15 bases lay between the germline ends. In germline, CDR1 is DFQATT, CDR2 SNEGSKA (reference sequence). The CDR3 DNA reads TGCAGTGCTAGCCCCGGCCGGGGAATCACAGATACGCAGTATTTT. Protein sequence: CSASPGRGITDTQYF.

This clonotype rates as medium-sized. This chain links TRBV28 with TRBJ1-5; TRBD1 agrees at 11 bases. The CDR3 spans 17 residues. Germline V lookup: CDR1 MDHEN, CDR2 SYDVKM. Germline trimming cut 4 bases from V and 5 bases from J; bases unmatched to any gene: 10. CDR3 residues: CASSSSRTGGGYQPQHF. The CDR3, as DNA: TGTGCCAGCAGTTCCTCCCGGACAGGGGGCGGGTATCAGCCCCAGCATTTT.

Relative to its sample, this clonotype is medium-sized. J is TRBJ2-7 and V is TRBV9; TRBD1 matches at 8 bases. Germline CDR1 SGDLS, CDR2 YYNGEE. The CDR3 covers 14 residues. V lost 2 bases to trimming and J lost 2 bases; unmatched junction nucleotides: 3. As DNA, the CDR3 is TGTGCCAGCAGCGTTGGACAGGGAACCTACGAGCAGTACTTC. Translating it yields CASSVGQGTYEQYF.

V usage is TRBV20-1 and J usage is TRBJ2-1; D ambiguous. Looked up from germline, CDR1 is DFQATT and CDR2 is SNEGSKA (reference sequence). Trimming pared 5 bases from V and 0 bases from J, leaving 8 bases between. The CDR3 extends over 13 amino acids. The CDR3 region has the DNA TGCAGTGCTCCTAGGAGCTCCTACAATGAGCAGTTCTTC. Translated, it gives CSAPRSSYNEQFF.

This clonotype is judged medium-sized. This rearrangement joins TRBV19 to TRBJ1-3; the D is unclear. CDR1 and CDR2 from the germline V gene are LNHDA and SQIVND (reference sequence). V was trimmed by 6 bases and J by 0 bases, leaving 9 bases between them. CDR3 length: 14 amino acids. The CDR3, as DNA: TGTGCCAGTAGAGCTACAGTCTCTGGAAACACCATATATTTT. It is translated as CASRATVSGNTIYF.

This clonotype is medium-sized. V and J are TRBV27 and TRBJ2-7; possible D gene TRBD1, 7 bases. V lost 6 bases and J lost 5, with 17 bases in between. The germline V gene encodes CDR1 MNHEY and CDR2 SMNVEV (reference sequence). The CDR3 has 14 amino acids. CDR3 sequence: CASRIGTASDEQYF. Written as DNA, the CDR3 is TGTGCCAGCAGAATCGGGACAGCTAGCGACGAGCAGTACTTC.

The J gene is TRBJ2-1, the V gene TRBV28, with D tentatively TRBD2 (5 bases). V was pared by 10 bases and J by 11 bases, with 12 bases between. There are 10 residues in the CDR3. Germline V lookup: CDR1 MDHEN, CDR2 SYDVKM. The CDR3 sequence: CATLEVQQFF. The CDR3 DNA sequence: TGTGCCACCTTGGAGGTACAGCAGTTCTTC.

This clonotype was seen a few times. This chain joins TRBV19 and TRBJ2-7, with 10 bases lining up with TRBD2. This CDR3 has 15 amino acids. V trimming: 1 base; J trimming: 4 bases; junction bases outside the gene matches: 4. Germline V gene lookup returns CDR1 LNHDA and CDR2 SQIVND (reference sequence). The CDR3 region is CASSIASGSFYEQYF. The CDR3 region has the DNA TGTGCCAGTAGTATAGCTAGCGGGAGTTTTTACGAGCAGTACTTC. Drawing the rest from reference TRBV19 and TRBJ2-7, the complete variable domain is DGGITQSPKYLFRKEGQNVTLSCEQNLNHDAMYWYRQDPGQGLRLIYYSQIVNDFQKGDIAEGYSVSREKKESFPLTVTSAQKNPTAFYLCASSIASGSFYEQYFGPGTRLTVT.

CDR3 DNA: TGTGCCAGCAGCTTAACTCTCGGGACTAGCGGGTACTACGAGCAGTACTTC. Its protein product is CASSLTLGTSGYYEQYF. The V gene is TRBV7-2, the J gene TRBJ2-7; 12 nucleotides line up with TRBD2. The junction had 8 bases not matched to a gene; V was cut back by 2 bases and J by 3 bases. CDR1 SGHTA and CDR2 FQGNSA come from the germline V gene. There are 17 residues in the CDR3.

Sample share makes this clonotype medium-sized. This chain connects TRBV6-6 to TRBJ2-7; TRBD2 agrees at 9 bases. This CDR3 has 15 amino acids. Trimming took 0 bases from V and 9 from J; bases not matched to a gene: 9. CDR1 is MNHNY, CDR2 SVGAGI, per germline (reference sequence). The CDR3 DNA reads as TGTGCCAGCAGTTACTCAGGCGGGGGGGAGGTAGGGCAGTACTTC. It is translated as CASSYSGGGEVGQYF.

This clonotype is deemed medium-sized. The chain couples TRBV15 to TRBJ1-3; no definite D call. The germline V gene encodes CDR1 LNHNV and CDR2 YYDKDF (reference sequence). The ends were cut back, 6 bases at V and 4 bases at J, with 10 bases in the middle. The CDR3 is 13 residues long. As DNA, the CDR3 is TGTGCCACCAGGAAATACCAGGGAAACACCATATATTTT. Amino acid sequence: CATRKYQGNTIYF.

In this sample, this clonotype turned up many times. The V call is TRBV27, the J call TRBJ2-7; 11 bases line up with TRBD2. The junction had 3 bases not matched to a gene; V was cut back by 3 bases and J by 2 bases. Germline lookup yields CDR1 MNHEY and CDR2 SMNVEV (reference sequence). The CDR3 covers 15 residues. CDR3 loop: CASSFLTSGTYEQYF. In DNA form, the CDR3 reads TGTGCCAGCAGTTTTTTGACTAGCGGGACCTACGAGCAGTACTTC.